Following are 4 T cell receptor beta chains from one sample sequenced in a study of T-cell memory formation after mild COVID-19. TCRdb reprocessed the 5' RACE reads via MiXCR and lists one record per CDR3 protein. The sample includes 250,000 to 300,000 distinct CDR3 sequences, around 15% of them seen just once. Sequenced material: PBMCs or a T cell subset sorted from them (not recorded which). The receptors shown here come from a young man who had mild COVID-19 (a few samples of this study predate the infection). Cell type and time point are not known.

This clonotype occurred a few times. The CDR3: CASSPTDLDEQFF. As DNA, the CDR3 is TGTGCCAGCAGCCCGACCGACCTCGATGAGCAGTTCTTC. The chain links TRBV6-2 or TRBV6-3 to TRBJ2-1; D ambiguous. This CDR3 region has 13 residues. V was trimmed by 6 bases and J by 8 bases, leaving 14 bases between them. In germline, CDR1 is MNHEY, CDR2 SVGEGT.

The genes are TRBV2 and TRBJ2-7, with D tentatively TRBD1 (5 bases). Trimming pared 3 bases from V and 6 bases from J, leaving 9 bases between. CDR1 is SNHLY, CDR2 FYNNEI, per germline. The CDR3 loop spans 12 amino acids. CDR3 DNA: TGTGCCAGCAGTGAGCAGGGTTCCGAGCAGTACGTC. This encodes CASSEQGSEQYV.

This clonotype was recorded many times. CDR3 sequence (DNA): TGCAGCGTTGAAGAGACGGGACAGGGCTACGAGCAGTACTTC. As protein: CSVEETGQGYEQYF. V usage is TRBV29-1 and J usage is TRBJ2-7; 9 bases are shared with TRBD1. V was pared by 0 bases and J by 3 bases, with 3 bases of the junction left unmatched. The germline CDR1 and CDR2 sequences are SQVTM and ANQGSEA. The CDR3 runs 14 residues.

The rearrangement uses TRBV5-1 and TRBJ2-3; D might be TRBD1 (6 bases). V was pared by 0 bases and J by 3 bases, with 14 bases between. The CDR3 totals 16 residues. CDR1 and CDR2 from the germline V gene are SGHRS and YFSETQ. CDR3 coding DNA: TGCGCCAGCAGCTTGGGTGGTGAAAGGGGGACAGATACGCAGTATTTT. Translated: CASSLGGERGTDTQYF.